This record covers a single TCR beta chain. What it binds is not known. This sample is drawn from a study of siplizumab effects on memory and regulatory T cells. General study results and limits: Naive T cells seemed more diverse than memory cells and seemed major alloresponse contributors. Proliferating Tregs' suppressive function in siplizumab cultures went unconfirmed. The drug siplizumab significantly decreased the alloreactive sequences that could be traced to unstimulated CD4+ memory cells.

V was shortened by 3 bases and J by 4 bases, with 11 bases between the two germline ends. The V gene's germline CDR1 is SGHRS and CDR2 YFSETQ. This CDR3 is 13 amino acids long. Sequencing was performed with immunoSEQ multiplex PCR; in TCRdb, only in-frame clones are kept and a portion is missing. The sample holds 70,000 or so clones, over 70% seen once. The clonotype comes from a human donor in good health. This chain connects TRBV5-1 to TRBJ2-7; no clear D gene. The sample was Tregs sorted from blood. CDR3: CASSSPPGYEQYF. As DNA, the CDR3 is TGCGCCAGCAGCTCCCCCCCGGGTTACGAGCAGTACTTC.